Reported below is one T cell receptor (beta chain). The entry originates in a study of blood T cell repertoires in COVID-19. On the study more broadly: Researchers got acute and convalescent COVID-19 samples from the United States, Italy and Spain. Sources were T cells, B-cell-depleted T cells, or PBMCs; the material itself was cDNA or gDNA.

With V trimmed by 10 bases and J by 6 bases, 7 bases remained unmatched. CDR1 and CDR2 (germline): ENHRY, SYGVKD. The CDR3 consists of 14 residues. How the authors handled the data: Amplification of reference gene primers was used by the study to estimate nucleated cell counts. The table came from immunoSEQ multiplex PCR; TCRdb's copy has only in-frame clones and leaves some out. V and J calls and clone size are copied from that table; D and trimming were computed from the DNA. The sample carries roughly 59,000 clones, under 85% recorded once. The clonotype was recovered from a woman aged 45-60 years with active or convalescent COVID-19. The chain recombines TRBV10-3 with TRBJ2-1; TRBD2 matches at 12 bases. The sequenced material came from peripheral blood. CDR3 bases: TGTGCCACCCTAGCGGGAGGGGGAGTCAATGAGCAGTTCTTC. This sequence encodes CATLAGGGVNEQFF.